This T cell receptor (beta chain) was observed in a study of T-cell reconstitution after alpha-beta-depleted transplantation in children. Broader study findings: A year post-transplant, T-cell counts and diversity derived mostly from newly produced T cells. High day-60 TCRbeta diversity in some patients came from surviving recipient T cells and thymic progenitors. About two months after transplant, alpha-beta T cells reportedly came from several hundred expanded graft clones.

Notes on this clonotype: Its specificity is not known.

During its preparation, the TCRbeta library received unique molecular identifiers. TCRdb itself ran the PCR reads through MiXCR, one entry per CDR3 protein. This sample yields about 980,000 distinct CDR3 sequences, of which about 29% are seen a single time; roughly 30% belongs to the top ten. This receptor was obtained from a boy under two years old who had a stem cell transplant for SCID, so the T cells may come from the graft donor. The sample here was PBMCs, mostly from graft donor cells, taken 360 days after TCRalphabeta/CD19-depleted stem cell transplant.

This CDR3 reads CASSRAGTYTDTQYF. The DNA for the CDR3 is TGTGCCAGCAGTCGCGCCGGGACTTACACAGATACGCAGTATTTT. The chain links TRBV12-3 or TRBV12-4 to TRBJ2-3; D is perhaps TRBD2 (6 bases). The CDR3 covers 15 residues. Trimming took off 5 bases at V and 2 bases at J, with 14 bases between the two ends.